This T cell receptor beta chain came from a study of beta chain features in type 1 diabetes. Study findings and constraints: Patients showed naive, central memory and Treg TCRB repertoires that appeared more similar than those of healthy donors.

Of the isolated RNA, all was reverse transcribed, and so the sequenced material was expressed TCRB transcripts. The assay was immunoSEQ multiplex PCR, and TCRdb's table has in-frame clones only and misses some. The table has about 330,000 clones, about 11% seen once. For this clone: Its cognate antigen is unknown.

Purity of each sorted population was above 95%. Sequences were obtained from naive CD4+ T cells from blood. This receptor was identified in a woman in her twenties or thirties in good health.

Here the CDR3 reads CAWSTGDRSNQPQHF. DNA of the CDR3: TGTGCCTGGAGTACAGGGGATCGAAGCAATCAGCCCCAGCATTTT. The chain couples TRBV30 to TRBJ1-5; 7 bases are a match to TRBD1. Germline V gene data show CDR1 as GTSNPN and CDR2 as SVGIG (reference sequence). The CDR3 is 15 amino acids. J was trimmed by 1 base and V by 2 bases; bases with no gene match: 5.